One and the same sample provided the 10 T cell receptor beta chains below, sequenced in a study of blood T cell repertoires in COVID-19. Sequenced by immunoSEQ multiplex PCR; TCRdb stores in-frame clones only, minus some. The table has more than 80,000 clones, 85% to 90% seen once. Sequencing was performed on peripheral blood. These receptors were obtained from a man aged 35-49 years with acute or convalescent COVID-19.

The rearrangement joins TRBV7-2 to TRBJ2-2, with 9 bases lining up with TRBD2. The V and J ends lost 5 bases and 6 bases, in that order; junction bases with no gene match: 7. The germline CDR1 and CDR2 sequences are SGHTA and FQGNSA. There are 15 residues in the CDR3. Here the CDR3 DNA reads TGTGCCAGCAGCCGTGTTGGCGGGGGGGCCGGGGAGCTGTTTTTT. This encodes CASSRVGGGAGELFF.

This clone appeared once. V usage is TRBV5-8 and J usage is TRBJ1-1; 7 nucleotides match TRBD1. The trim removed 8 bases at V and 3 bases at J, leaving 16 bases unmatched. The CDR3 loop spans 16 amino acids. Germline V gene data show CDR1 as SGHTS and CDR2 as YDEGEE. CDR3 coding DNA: TGTGCCAGTGGGCCTAGGGGGCAGGGGCTTTACACTGAAGCTTTCTTT. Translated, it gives CASGPRGQGLYTEAFF.

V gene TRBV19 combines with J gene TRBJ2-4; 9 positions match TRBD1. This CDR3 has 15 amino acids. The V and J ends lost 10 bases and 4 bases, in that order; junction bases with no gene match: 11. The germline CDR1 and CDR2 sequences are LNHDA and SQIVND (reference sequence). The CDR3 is CATSRPGQGKNIQYF. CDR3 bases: TGTGCCACCTCGAGACCGGGACAGGGAAAAAACATTCAGTACTTC.

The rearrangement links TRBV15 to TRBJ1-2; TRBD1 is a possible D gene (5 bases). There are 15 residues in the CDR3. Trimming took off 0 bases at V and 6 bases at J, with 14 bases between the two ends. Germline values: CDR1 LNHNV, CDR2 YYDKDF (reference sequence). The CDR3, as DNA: TGTGCCACCAGCAGAGATCCCGGCAGGGCGGATGGCTACACCTTC. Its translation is CATSRDPGRADGYTF. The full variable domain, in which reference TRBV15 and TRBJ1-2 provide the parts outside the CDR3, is DAMVIQNPRYQVTQFGKPVTLSCSQTLNHNVMYWYQQKSSQAPKLLFHYYDKDFNNEADTPDNFQSRRPNTSFCFLDIRSPGLGDTAMYLCATSRDPGRADGYTFGSGTRLTVV.

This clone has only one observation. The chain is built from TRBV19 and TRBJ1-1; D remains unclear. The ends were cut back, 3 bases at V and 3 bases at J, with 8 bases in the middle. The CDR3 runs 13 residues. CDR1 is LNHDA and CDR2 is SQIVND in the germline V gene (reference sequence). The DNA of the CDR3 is TGTGCCAGTAGTATGGGGAGGGACACTGAAGCTTTCTTT. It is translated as CASSMGRDTEAFF.

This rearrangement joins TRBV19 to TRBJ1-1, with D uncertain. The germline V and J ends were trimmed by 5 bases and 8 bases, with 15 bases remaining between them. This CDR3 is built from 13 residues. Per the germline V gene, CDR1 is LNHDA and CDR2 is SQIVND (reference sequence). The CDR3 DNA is TGTGCCAGTAGTCCCGGTGCCCGCCGGGAAGCTTTCTTT. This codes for CASSPGARREAFF.

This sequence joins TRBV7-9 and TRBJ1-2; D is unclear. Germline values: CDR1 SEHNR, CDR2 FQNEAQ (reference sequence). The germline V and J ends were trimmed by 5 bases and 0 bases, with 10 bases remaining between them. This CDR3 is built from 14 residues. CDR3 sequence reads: CASSPDGANYGYTF. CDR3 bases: TGTGCCAGCAGCCCAGACGGGGCTAACTATGGCTACACCTTC.

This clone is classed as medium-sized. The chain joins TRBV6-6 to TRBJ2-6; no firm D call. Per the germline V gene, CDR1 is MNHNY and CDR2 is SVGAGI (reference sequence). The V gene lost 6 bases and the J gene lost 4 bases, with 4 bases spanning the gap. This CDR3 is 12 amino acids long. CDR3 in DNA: TGTGCCAGCAGCTCCGGGGCCAACGTCCTGACTTTC. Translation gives CASSSGANVLTF.

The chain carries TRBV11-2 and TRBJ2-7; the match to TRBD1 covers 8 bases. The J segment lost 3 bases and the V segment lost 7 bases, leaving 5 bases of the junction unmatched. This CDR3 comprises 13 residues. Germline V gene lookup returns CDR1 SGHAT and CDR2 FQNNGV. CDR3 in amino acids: CASTRTGYYEQYF. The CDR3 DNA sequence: TGTGCCAGCACCAGGACAGGGTACTACGAGCAGTACTTC.

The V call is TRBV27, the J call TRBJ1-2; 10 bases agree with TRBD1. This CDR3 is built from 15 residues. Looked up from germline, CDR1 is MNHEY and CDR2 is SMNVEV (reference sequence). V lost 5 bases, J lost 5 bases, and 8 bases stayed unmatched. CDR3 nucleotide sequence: TGTGCCAGCAGTCCGGGGACAGGGGCTTTATATGGCTACACCTTC. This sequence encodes CASSPGTGALYGYTF.